Here is one T cell receptor (beta chain) with its context. Its antigen is still unknown. It was with 60 Vbeta and 13 Jbeta primers that the PCR ran. Clones were read by immunoSEQ multiplex PCR, and TCRdb kept only the in-frame ones, dropping some. The repertoire holds over 100,000 clones, with over 65% as singletons. Germline V gives CDR1 MDHEN, CDR2 SYDVKM. The CDR3 spans 14 residues. Trimming at V came to 5 bases and at J to 4 bases, leaving 6 bases not matched to a gene. This specimen comes from a study of cytomegalovirus exposure and HLA in healthy donors. Study-wide results and caveats: The authors considered a cluster of highly shared sequence variants likely to be a sequencing artifact.

Each donor was healthy, and each was a bone marrow donor. The J gene is TRBJ2-7, the V gene TRBV28; TRBD2 agrees at 9 bases. The material sequenced was PBMCs. This sequence originates from a female donor in good health and CMV-seropositive. DNA for the CDR3: TGTGCCAGCAGTCCTAGCGGGAATCAGTACGAGCAGTACTTC. It specifies CASSPSGNQYEQYF.